The 18 T cell receptor beta chains below all came from one sample that was sequenced in a study of response to subunit inactivated influenza vaccine. From the RT-PCR reads, TCRdb called clonotypes with MiXCR, one entry per CDR3 protein. The repertoire consists of over 150,000 distinct CDR3 sequences, with about 10% occurring once and the leading ten covering roughly 36%. Sequenced material: CD8+ T cells sorted from PBMCs, taken roughly 24 months after vaccination. These receptors all stem from a man aged 50 to 69 who received an inactivated influenza vaccine.

The chain employs TRBV7-9 and TRBJ2-5; unclear D gene. Germline assignment: CDR1 SEHNR and CDR2 FQNEAQ (reference sequence). The CDR3 loop spans 14 amino acids. V was clipped by 1 base and J by 4 bases, with 10 bases between them. CDR3 coding DNA: TGTGCCAGCAGCTTAGTAACATTGAGAGAGACCCAGTACTTC. Translated, it gives CASSLVTLRETQYF.

This chain connects TRBV10-3 to TRBJ2-7; 10 bases fit TRBD1. Germline V gene lookup returns CDR1 ENHRY and CDR2 SYGVKD. J was trimmed by 7 bases and V by 7 bases; bases with no gene match: 7. The CDR3 runs 13 residues. The CDR3 coding sequence is TGTGCCATCACTTGGGACAGGGGTTGGGAGCAGTACTTC. Translating gives CAITWDRGWEQYF.

Ten or more counts support this clonotype. The J gene is TRBJ2-7, the V gene TRBV20-1; maybe TRBD2 (5 bases). The CDR3 is 16 residues long. Looked up from germline, CDR1 is DFQATT and CDR2 is SNEGSKA (reference sequence). V lost 0 bases to trimming and J lost 3 bases, with 18 bases between them. CDR3 in DNA: TGCAGTGCTAGAGATAAAGAGGGCCCCGACTTCTACGAGCAGTACTTC. This translates into CSARDKEGPDFYEQYF.

This chain joins TRBV7-8 and TRBJ2-1, with D unclear. V dropped 2 bases and J dropped 3 bases, with 14 bases sitting between them. The CDR3 consists of 16 residues. Germline V lookup: CDR1 SGHVS, CDR2 FQNEAQ. CDR3: CASSLFSILYYNEQFF. The CDR3 DNA reads as TGTGCCAGCAGCTTATTCTCCATCCTCTACTACAATGAGCAGTTCTTC. The whole variable domain, remainder taken from reference TRBV7-8 and TRBJ2-1, is GAGVSQSPRYKVAKRGQDVALRCDPISGHVSLFWYQQALGQGPEFLTYFQNEAQLDKSGLPSDRFFAERPEGSVSTLKIQRTQQEDSAVYLCASSLFSILYYNEQFFGPGTRLTVL.

This chain links TRBV7-3 with TRBJ2-1; 11 bases map to TRBD2. V lost 3 bases, J lost 6 bases, and 7 bases stayed unmatched. CDR3 length equals 16 residues. Germline V gene sequence: CDR1 SGHTA, CDR2 FQGTGA. The DNA of the CDR3 is TGTGCCAGCAGCTTCCTACTAGCGGGAGCGCCCAATGAGCAGTTCTTC. Translated, it gives CASSFLLAGAPNEQFF.

This clonotype was observed a single time. The V gene is TRBV5-1, the J gene TRBJ2-2, with 8 nucleotides matching TRBD1. This CDR3 spans 14 amino acids. V gave up 4 bases and J gave up 5 bases; unmatched junction bases: 4. Germline CDR1 SGHRS, CDR2 YFSETQ. CDR3: CASSNTGGTGELFF. The CDR3 nucleotides read TGCGCCAGCAGCAACACAGGGGGAACCGGGGAGCTGTTTTTT.

This clonotype has only one observation. This chain joins TRBV28 and TRBJ2-3, with 12 bases aligning to TRBD2. This CDR3 is built from 17 residues. V lost 3 bases and J lost 4; bases outside the gene matches: 8. Germline CDR1 is MDHEN and CDR2 is SYDVKM. CDR3 bases: TGTGCCAGCAGTTTGCTCACCCTAGCGGGGGGGCCAGATACGCAGTATTTT. The encoded protein is CASSLLTLAGGPDTQYF.

The J gene is TRBJ2-3, the V gene TRBV9, with TRBD2 matching 9 bases. The CDR3 spans 16 residues. J gave up 4 bases and V 1 base, and 7 bases lay outside the gene matches. Germline values: CDR1 SGDLS, CDR2 YYNGEE. In DNA form, the CDR3 reads TGTGCCAGCAGCGTAAGAGCGGGAGGTATCGCAGATACGCAGTATTTT. Translating it yields CASSVRAGGIADTQYF.

This clonotype was detected many times. The CDR3 region has the DNA TGTGCCAGCAGTTCCAACTATAGGAGACAAGAGACCCAGTACTTC. Its translation: CASSSNYRRQETQYF. V is TRBV12-3 or TRBV12-4 and J is TRBJ2-5; no definite D call. This CDR3 contains 15 residues. V was cut by 4 bases and J by 2 bases, with 14 bases left in between.

The CDR3 DNA follows: TGCGCCAGCAGCTCGCCGCCCGGGACTAGCGGGGGGCCCAGCACAGATACGCAGTATTTT. This sequence encodes CASSSPPGTSGGPSTDTQYF. The chain couples TRBV5-1 to TRBJ2-3; 15 bases match TRBD2. V lost 3 bases and J lost 0; bases outside the gene matches: 11. Germline CDR1 is SGHRS and CDR2 is YFSETQ. The CDR3 length is 20 residues.

This clonotype appeared many times. The rearrangement joins TRBV4-1 to TRBJ2-1; possibly TRBD1 or TRBD2 for D (6 bases each). CDR3 length: 13 residues. The V gene's germline CDR1 is MGHRA and CDR2 YSYEKL. V was shortened by 1 base and J by 8 bases, with 9 bases between the two germline ends. The CDR3 DNA reads TGCGCCAGCAGCCAAGTTAGGGGGGATGAGCAGTTCTTC. It translates to CASSQVRGDEQFF.

The chain joins TRBV7-9 to TRBJ2-5, with 7 bases identical to TRBD2. V lost 2 bases to trimming and J lost 2 bases; unmatched junction nucleotides: 5. Germline CDR1 is SEHNR and CDR2 is FQNEAQ (reference sequence). CDR3 length: 15 amino acids. CDR3 sequence: CASSLMSSGQETQYF. DNA for the CDR3: TGTGCCAGCAGCTTAATGAGTAGCGGGCAAGAGACCCAGTACTTC.

This clonotype has more than one count but fewer than ten. The chain recombines TRBV4-2 with TRBJ1-2; maybe TRBD1 (5 bases). Germline V lookup: CDR1 LGHNA, CDR2 YNFKEQ. The CDR3 is 17 amino acids. V lost 0 bases to trimming and J lost 0 bases, with 14 bases between them. This CDR3 is CASSQDRSGLANYGYTF. The CDR3 DNA is TGTGCCAGCAGCCAAGATCGGTCGGGGCTAGCTAACTATGGCTACACCTTC.

This clonotype appeared a few times. The chain recombines TRBV5-1 with TRBJ1-1; D is ambiguous. This CDR3 spans 14 amino acids. V lost 0 bases to trimming and J lost 5 bases, with 11 bases between them. CDR1 SGHRS and CDR2 YFSETQ come from the germline V gene. The CDR3 region is CASSLATGRTEAFF. CDR3 sequence (DNA): TGCGCCAGCAGCTTGGCCACGGGGAGAACTGAAGCTTTCTTT.

This clonotype was observed a handful of times. The V call is TRBV4-2, the J call TRBJ1-2; D possibly corresponds to TRBD1 (6 bases). Germline V gene sequence: CDR1 LGHNA, CDR2 YNFKEQ. There are 15 residues in the CDR3. V shed 0 bases and J shed 4 bases, with 12 bases lying between them. In DNA, the CDR3 is TGTGCCAGCAGCCAAGAGTGGCAGGGGACCTATGGCTACACCTTC. It translates to CASSQEWQGTYGYTF.

The table lists this clonotype with a few counts. The chain combines TRBV29-1 with TRBJ2-7, with D possibly TRBD1 on 6 matching bases. The V and J ends lost 2 bases and 1 base respectively, with 15 bases between them. The CDR3 is 15 amino acids. Per the germline V gene, CDR1 is SQVTM and CDR2 is ANQGSEA. CDR3 DNA sequence: TGCAGCGTTGAACGTCCGGACAGCCAATCCTACGAGCAGTACTTC. This gives the protein CSVERPDSQSYEQYF.

This clonotype has more than one count but fewer than ten. The rearrangement links TRBV27 to TRBJ1-5, with 8 bases lining up with TRBD1. This CDR3 spans 15 amino acids. Germline CDR1 MNHEY, CDR2 SMNVEV (reference sequence). The CDR3 reads CATRPGGAIGQPQHF. The CDR3 DNA reads as TGTGCTACCAGGCCAGGGGGCGCGATTGGTCAGCCCCAGCATTTT.

The gene calls are TRBV6-1 and TRBJ1-3; D is undetermined. Germline values: CDR1 MNHNS, CDR2 SASEGT. V lost 7 bases and J 3 bases, leaving 13 bases between the germline ends. This CDR3 is built from 14 residues. The CDR3 nucleotides are TGTGCCAGCACCCCTGGGCAGCTTGGAAACACCATATATTTT. Translating it yields CASTPGQLGNTIYF.